The subject of this entry is one T cell receptor (beta chain). This clone was seen once. Its antigen is still unknown. Per-base quality was not reported, and no clone a single base away is much larger than it. These data belong to a study of T cell responses to AZD1222 COVID-19 vaccine (dated by TCRdb to about 2021). Regarding the study in general: A total of under 250 trial participants underwent TCR sequencing, of whom 207 had received two doses of AZD1222 and about 26 had received two doses of the MenACWY control vaccine. Trial participants were enrolled by age into 18-55, 56-69 and 70-plus year subgroups, with approximately 150, 30 and 60 TCR-sequenced participants respectively.

The CDR3 regions of human TCRbeta chains were analyzed by immunosequencing. The authors' pipeline ran thus. TCRs in the repertoires were matched against a reference library of SARS-CoV-2-specific TCRs that had been generated with the MIRA antigen-specificity platform. Breadth was defined as the fraction of unique TCRs that were SARS-CoV-2-associated, and depth was defined as the fraction of total T cells that were SARS-CoV-2-associated. Using the MIRA data, each spike-specific TCR was mapped to the spike region that the TCR reacts to and placed in a CD4 or CD8 class. Log10-transformed breadth and depth values were compared by one-way ANOVA with Sidak's multiple comparisons tests. Entries here come from immuneACCESS through TCRdb and include only in-frame sequences with V and J called. Some clones fail to appear in such tables; in the studies checked, an unresolved V gene covers under half of the shortfall, and the cause of the remainder is unknown. Clone size and V and J calls were adopted from that table, with D and trimming inferred from the DNA. Recorded for this sample are roughly 180,000 clones; about nine tenths of them occurred a single time. Around 3.6% of the sample is taken by the ten largest.

At the junction V is shortened by 3 bases and J by 8 bases; bases outside the gene matches: 5. The germline V gene sets CDR1 to KGHDR and CDR2 to SFDVKD. Including cysteine and phenylalanine, the CDR3 has 14 amino acids. Only the CDR3 DNA is retained, 42 bases long and in frame from the first base. The time point label, read with the paper, signifies: about 28 days (+/-7) after the second vaccine dose. AZD1222 recipients with second doses at about 4 weeks or about 12 weeks were pooled, because spike-specific TCR depth and breadth did not differ between schedules. Vaccinee samples came from UK trials COV001 and COV002, including a single-blind randomized controlled phase 2/3 trial of AZD1222 (ChAdOx1 nCoV-19) in healthy adults. For TCRbeta chain sequencing, PBMC samples from trial participants were taken at day 0 and at day 28 after the second dose. What the study reported, not specific to this receptor: In the small 56-69-year group, the increase in depth fell short of significance, most likely because of low power. Only five or six AZD1222 recipients were SARS-CoV-2 seropositive at baseline, limiting conclusions about previously exposed vaccinees. A significant rise in spike-specific TCR breadth and depth was observed after two AZD1222 doses relative to day 0 and relative to MenACWY recipients. Reportedly, almost half of the unique spike-specific TCRs recognized epitopes lying outside the regions that are mutated in the B.1.351 and B.1.1.7 variants. No day 14 peak-response samples were available, so repertoires were characterized only after the peak T cell response. Vaccine-associated CD4 TCRs spanned the whole spike protein, with dominant responses in regions 160-218 and 743-854. Most participants were white British and females outnumbered males, and the authors suggested that clonal diversity may have been underestimated.

The sequence came from an adult who received the AZD1222 COVID-19 vaccine. Sample: peripheral blood, taken 28 days after the second AZD1222 dose. This sequence uses TRBV24-1 and TRBJ2-4; TRBD1 aligns with 8 central bases. The DNA sequence is given as TGTGCCACCAGTGATAGTGGACAGGGTCACATTCAGTACTTC. Translated, it reads CATSDSGQGHIQYF.